The entry that follows covers one TCR beta chain sequence. The data were obtained in a study of T cells in Graves' hyperthyroidism and ophthalmopathy. Authors of the study amplified TCR beta CDR3 regions from RNA transcripts. TCR CDR3 underwent first-round RT-PCR with the HTBI primer set. Each CDR3 protein is one row after TCRdb ran MiXCR on the multiplex PCR reads. The sample records about 600,000 distinct CDR3 sequences, approximately 15% being singletons. The CDR3 has 15 residues. Trimming removed 7 bases from V and 1 base from J, with 17 bases in between. Germline CDR1 MDHEN, CDR2 SYDVKM. This sequence originates from a woman aged 40-49 years with Graves' ophthalmopathy. The chain has TRBV28 and TRBJ2-7; TRBD2 is a possible D gene (6 bases). The sample consisted of blood. The CDR3 DNA reads TGTGCCAGCAAAGAGGGCGGGAACCTTTCCTACGAGCAGTACTTC. It specifies CASKEGGNLSYEQYF.